The T cell receptor (beta chain) under discussion was sequenced for a study of T cells after yellow fever vaccination. Looking at the study overall: Where fractions had low cell numbers, libraries were prepared from them with the SMART-Seq v4 Ultra Low Input RNA kit.

In germline, CDR1 is ENHRY, CDR2 SYGVKD. The CDR3 is made up of 20 amino acids. V lost 5 bases and J lost 2; bases outside the gene matches: 16. Study-level findings and limits: Post-booster repertoires again held most primary-vaccination clones (around 95% CD4, 88% CD8).

TCRdb fed the 5' RACE reads into MiXCR, producing one record per CDR3 protein. This table has roughly 520,000 distinct CDR3 sequences, about a fifth appearing once. This clonotype has just a few counts. The antigen is unknown. The rearrangement links TRBV10-3 to TRBJ2-1; 12 bases map to TRBD2. The sample was PBMCs, taken around 3 weeks after the first yellow fever vaccination. The clonotype comes from a man aged 18 to 29 who received the YFV17D yellow fever vaccine. This CDR3 reads CAISPPSPSGGEGPYNEQFF. For the CDR3, the DNA is TGTGCCATCAGTCCCCCTTCGCCTAGCGGGGGGGAAGGACCCTACAATGAGCAGTTCTTC.